This T cell receptor beta chain came from a study of cytomegalovirus exposure and HLA in healthy donors. Worth noting for this clone: The antigen is not known.

With 60 Vbeta and 13 Jbeta primers, the PCR was carried out. Measured with immunoSEQ multiplex PCR; TCRdb has only the in-frame clones, and not every one. The sample contains around 150,000 clones, 80% of which appear only once. The germline gives CDR1 GTSNPN, CDR2 SVGIG (reference sequence). The CDR3 is made up of 11 amino acids. V shed 1 base and J shed 9 bases, with 9 bases lying between them. Study-wide results and caveats: A previous analysis found most TCR beta V segments productive roughly 87% or roughly 30% of the time.

This clonotype originated in a male donor in good health and CMV-seronegative. The chain is built from TRBV30 and TRBJ1-2; D remains ambiguous. The sample comprised PBMCs. The CDR3 loop reads CAWSADTRYTF. CDR3 bases: TGTGCCTGGAGTGCCGACACCCGCTACACCTTC.